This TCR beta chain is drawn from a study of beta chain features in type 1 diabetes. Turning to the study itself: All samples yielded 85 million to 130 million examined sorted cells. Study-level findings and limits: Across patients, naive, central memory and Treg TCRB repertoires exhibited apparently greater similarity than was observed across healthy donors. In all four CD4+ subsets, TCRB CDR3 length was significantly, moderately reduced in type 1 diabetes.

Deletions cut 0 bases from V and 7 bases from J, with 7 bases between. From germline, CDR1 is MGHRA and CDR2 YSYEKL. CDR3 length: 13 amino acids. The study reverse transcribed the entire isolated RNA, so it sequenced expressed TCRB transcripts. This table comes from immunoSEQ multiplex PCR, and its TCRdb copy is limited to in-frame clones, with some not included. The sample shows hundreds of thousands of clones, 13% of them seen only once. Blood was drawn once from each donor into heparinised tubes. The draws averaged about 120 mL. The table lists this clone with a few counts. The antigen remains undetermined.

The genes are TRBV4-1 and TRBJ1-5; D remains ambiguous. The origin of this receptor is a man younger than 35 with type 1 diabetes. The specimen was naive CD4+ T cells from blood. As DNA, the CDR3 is TGCGCCAGCAGCCAAGATGGGGTGCAGCCCCAGCATTTT. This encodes CASSQDGVQPQHF.